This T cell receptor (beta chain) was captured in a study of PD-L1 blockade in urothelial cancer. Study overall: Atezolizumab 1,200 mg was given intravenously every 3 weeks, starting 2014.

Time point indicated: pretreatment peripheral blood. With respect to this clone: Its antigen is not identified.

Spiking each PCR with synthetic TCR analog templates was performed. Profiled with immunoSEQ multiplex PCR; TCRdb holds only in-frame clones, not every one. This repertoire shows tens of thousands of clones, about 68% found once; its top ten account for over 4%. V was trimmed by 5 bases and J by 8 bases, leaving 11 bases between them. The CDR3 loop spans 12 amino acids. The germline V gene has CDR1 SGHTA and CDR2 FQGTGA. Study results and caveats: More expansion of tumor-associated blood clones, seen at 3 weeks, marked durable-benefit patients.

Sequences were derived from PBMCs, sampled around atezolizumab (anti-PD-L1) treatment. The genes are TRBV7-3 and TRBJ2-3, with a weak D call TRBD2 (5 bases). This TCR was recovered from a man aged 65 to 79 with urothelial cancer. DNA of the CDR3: TGTGCCAGCAGCCACGGAGGTACTACGCAGTATTTT. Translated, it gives CASSHGGTTQYF.